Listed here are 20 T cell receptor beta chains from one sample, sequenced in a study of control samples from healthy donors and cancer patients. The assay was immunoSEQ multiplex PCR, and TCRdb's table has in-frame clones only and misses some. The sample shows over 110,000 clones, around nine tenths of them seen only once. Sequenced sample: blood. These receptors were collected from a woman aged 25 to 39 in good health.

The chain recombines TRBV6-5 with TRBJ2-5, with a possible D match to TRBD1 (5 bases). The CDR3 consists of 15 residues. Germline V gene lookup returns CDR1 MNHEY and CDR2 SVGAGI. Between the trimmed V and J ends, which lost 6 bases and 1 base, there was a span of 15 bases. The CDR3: CASSLGVGVQETQYF. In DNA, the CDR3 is TGTGCCAGCAGCCTAGGGGTTGGGGTCCAAGAGACCCAGTACTTC.

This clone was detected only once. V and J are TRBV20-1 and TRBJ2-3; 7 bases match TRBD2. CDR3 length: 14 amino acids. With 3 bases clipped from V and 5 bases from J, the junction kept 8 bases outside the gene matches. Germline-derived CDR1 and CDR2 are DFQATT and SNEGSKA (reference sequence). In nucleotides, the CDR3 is TGCAGTGCTAGTTGGGGGGAGGGCCAAGATACGCAGTATTTT. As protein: CSASWGEGQDTQYF.

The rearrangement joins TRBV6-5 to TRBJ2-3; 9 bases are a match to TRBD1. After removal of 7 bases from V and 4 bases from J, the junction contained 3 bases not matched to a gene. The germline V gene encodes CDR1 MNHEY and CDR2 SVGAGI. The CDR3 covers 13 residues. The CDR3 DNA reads TGTGCCAGCAAGACAGGGGGATCAGATACGCAGTATTTT. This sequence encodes CASKTGGSDTQYF.

For the CDR3, the DNA is TGTGCCAGCAGCCCCTTCGGGACTAGCAGCAACACCGGGGAGCTGTTTTTT. This encodes CASSPFGTSSNTGELFF. The chain carries TRBV9 and TRBJ2-2; 9 bases agree with TRBD2. From germline, CDR1 is SGDLS and CDR2 YYNGEE. With 4 bases clipped from V and 2 bases from J, the junction kept 9 bases outside the gene matches. This CDR3 is built from 17 residues. Full variable domain (rest looked up from reference TRBV9 and TRBJ2-2): DSGVTQTPKHLITATGQRVTLRCSPRSGDLSVYWYQQSLDQGLQFLIQYYNGEERAKGNILERFSAQQFPDLHSELNLSSLELGDSALYFCASSPFGTSSNTGELFFGEGSRLTVL.

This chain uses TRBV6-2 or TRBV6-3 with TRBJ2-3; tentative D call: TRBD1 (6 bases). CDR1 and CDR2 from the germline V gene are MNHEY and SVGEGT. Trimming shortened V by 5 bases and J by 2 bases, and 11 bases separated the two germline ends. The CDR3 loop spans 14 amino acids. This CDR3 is CASSVDSATDTQYF. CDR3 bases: TGTGCCAGCAGTGTGGACAGCGCCACAGATACGCAGTATTTT.

This CDR3 is CASSLSNRVANEQFF. Written as DNA, the CDR3 is TGTGCCAGCAGCTTATCGAACAGGGTGGCCAATGAGCAGTTCTTC. The chain carries TRBV7-3 and TRBJ2-1; TRBD1 might be the D (6 bases). Germline V lookup: CDR1 SGHTA, CDR2 FQGTGA. This CDR3 has 15 residues. Trimming removed 2 bases from V and 6 bases from J, with 14 bases in between.

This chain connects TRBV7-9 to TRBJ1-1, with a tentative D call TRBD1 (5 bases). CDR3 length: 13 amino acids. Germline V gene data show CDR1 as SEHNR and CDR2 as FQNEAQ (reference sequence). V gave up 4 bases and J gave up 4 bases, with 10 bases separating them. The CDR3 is CASSSDGGTEAFF. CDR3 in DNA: TGTGCCAGCAGCTCGGATGGGGGCACTGAAGCTTTCTTT.

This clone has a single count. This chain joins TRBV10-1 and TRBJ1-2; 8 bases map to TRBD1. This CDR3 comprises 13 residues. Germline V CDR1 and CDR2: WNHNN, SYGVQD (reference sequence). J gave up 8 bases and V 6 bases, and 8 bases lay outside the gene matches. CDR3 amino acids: CASSEGQDGGYTF. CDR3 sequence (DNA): TGCGCCAGCAGCGAGGGACAGGATGGAGGCTACACCTTC.

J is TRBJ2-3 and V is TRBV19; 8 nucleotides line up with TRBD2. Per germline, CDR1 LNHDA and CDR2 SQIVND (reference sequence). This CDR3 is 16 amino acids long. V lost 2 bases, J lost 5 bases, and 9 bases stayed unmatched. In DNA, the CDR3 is TGTGCCAGTAGTATATCCGGGACTAGGATCCAAGATACGCAGTATTTT. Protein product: CASSISGTRIQDTQYF.

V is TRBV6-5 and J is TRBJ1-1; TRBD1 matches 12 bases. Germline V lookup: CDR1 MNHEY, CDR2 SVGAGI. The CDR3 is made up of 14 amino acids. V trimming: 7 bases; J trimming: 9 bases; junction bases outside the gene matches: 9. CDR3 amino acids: CASTGTGGAAQAFF. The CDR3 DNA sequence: TGTGCCAGCACCGGGACAGGGGGCGCGGCCCAAGCTTTCTTT.

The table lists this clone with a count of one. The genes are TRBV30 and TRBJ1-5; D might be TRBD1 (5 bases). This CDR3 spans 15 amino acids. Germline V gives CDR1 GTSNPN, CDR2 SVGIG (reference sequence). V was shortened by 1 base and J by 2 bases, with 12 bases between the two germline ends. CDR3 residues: CAWSEKGVGNQPQHF. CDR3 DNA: TGTGCCTGGAGTGAAAAAGGGGTGGGCAATCAGCCCCAGCATTTT.

The chain's CDR3 is CASSQDLEGLYGYTF. The DNA for the CDR3 is TGTGCCAGCAGCCAAGATCTGGAGGGATTATATGGCTACACCTTC. The chain links TRBV14 to TRBJ1-2; D call uncertain. The V and J ends lost 0 bases and 5 bases respectively, with 13 bases between them. The CDR3 loop spans 15 amino acids. Germline lookup yields CDR1 SGHDN and CDR2 FVKESK.

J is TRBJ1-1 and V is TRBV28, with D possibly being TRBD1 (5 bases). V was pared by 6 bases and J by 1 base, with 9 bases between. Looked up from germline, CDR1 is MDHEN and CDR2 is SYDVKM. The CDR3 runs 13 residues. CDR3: CASRGTGNTEAFF. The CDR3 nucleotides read TGTGCCAGCAGGGGTACAGGGAACACTGAAGCTTTCTTT. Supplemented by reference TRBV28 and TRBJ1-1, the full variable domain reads DVKVTQSSRYLVKRTGEKVFLECVQDMDHENMFWYRQDPGLGLRLIYFSYDVKMKEKGDIPEGYSVSREKKERFSLILESASTNQTSMYLCASRGTGNTEAFFGQGTRLTVV.

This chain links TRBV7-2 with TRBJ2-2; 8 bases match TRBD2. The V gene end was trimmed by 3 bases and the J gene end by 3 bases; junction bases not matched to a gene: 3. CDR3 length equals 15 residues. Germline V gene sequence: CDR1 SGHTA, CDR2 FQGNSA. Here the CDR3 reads CASSFSGSYTGELFF. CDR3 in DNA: TGTGCCAGCAGCTTCAGCGGGAGTTACACCGGGGAGCTGTTTTTT.

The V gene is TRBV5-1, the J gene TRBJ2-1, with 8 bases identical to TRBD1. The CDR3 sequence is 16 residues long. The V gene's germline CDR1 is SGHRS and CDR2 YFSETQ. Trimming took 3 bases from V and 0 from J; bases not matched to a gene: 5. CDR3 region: CASSSRQGSSYNEQFF. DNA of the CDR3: TGCGCCAGCAGCTCCCGACAGGGGAGCTCCTACAATGAGCAGTTCTTC.

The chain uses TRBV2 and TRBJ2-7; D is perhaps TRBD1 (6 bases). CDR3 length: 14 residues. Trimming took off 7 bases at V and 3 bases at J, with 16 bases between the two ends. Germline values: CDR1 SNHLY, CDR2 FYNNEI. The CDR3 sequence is CASTSPGQFYEQYF. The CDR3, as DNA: TGTGCCAGCACCTCCCCCGGACAGTTCTACGAGCAGTACTTC.

The CDR3 DNA sequence: TGTGCCAGCAGCCTTGACAGGGGGGGCGAAAAACTGTTTTTT. It specifies CASSLDRGGEKLFF. The V gene is TRBV5-6, the J gene TRBJ1-4, with 9 bases aligning to TRBD1. CDR3 size: 14 residues. Trimming took 4 bases from V and 8 from J; bases not matched to a gene: 6. Germline CDR1 reads SGHDT; CDR2 reads YYEEEE.

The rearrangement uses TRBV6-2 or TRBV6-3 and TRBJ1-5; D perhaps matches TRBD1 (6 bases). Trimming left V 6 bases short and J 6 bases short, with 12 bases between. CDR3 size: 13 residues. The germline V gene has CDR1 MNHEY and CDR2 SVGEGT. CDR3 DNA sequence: TGTGCCAGCAGCCAGGGGTCCTCTCAGCCCCAGCATTTT. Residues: CASSQGSSQPQHF.

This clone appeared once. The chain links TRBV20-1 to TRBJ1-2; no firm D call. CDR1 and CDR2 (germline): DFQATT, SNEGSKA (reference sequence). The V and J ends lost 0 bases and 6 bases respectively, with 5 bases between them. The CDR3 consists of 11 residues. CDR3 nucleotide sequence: TGCAGTGCTAGAGAGGGGAATGGCTACACCTTC. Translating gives CSAREGNGYTF.

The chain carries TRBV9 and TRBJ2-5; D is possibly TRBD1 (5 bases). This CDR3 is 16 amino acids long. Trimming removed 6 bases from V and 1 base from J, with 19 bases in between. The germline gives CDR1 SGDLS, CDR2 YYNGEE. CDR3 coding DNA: TGTGCCAGCACCGTTCGTGGGGAAGGGGTCCAAGAGACCCAGTACTTC. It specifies CASTVRGEGVQETQYF.